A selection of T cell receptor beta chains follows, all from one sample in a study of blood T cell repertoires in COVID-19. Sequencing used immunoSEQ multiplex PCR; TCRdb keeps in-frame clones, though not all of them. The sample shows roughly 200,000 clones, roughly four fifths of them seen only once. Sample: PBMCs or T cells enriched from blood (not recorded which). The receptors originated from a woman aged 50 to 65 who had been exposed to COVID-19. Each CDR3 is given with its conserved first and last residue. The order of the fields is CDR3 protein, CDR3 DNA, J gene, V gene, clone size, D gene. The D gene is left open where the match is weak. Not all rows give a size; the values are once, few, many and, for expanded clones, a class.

CDR3 protein: CASSVGTGLMEKLFF
CDR3 DNA: TGTGCCAGTAGTGTTGGGACAGGACTTATGGAAAAACTGTTTTTT
J gene: TRBJ1-4
V gene: TRBV19
clone size: .
D gene: TRBD1

CDR3 protein: CSVDAGLNGYTF
CDR3 DNA: TGCAGCGTTGACGCCGGACTGAATGGCTACACCTTC
J gene: TRBJ1-2
V gene: TRBV29-1
clone size: once
D gene: .

CDR3 protein: CASISPLRDTIYF
CDR3 DNA: TGTGCCAGCATTAGCCCCCTCAGAGACACCATATATTTT
J gene: TRBJ1-3
V gene: TRBV6-5
clone size: .
D gene: .

CDR3 protein: CASSPGGIESYGYTF
CDR3 DNA: TGTGCCAGCAGCCCCGGGGGGATAGAGAGCTATGGCTACACCTTC
J gene: TRBJ1-2
V gene: TRBV5-4
clone size: .
D gene: .

CDR3 protein: CASNPLGAHTQYF
CDR3 DNA: TGTGCCAGTAACCCCCTAGGGGCTCATACGCAGTATTTT
J gene: TRBJ2-3
V gene: TRBV19
clone size: .
D gene: .

CDR3 protein: CASSRDRAFDGGELFF
CDR3 DNA: TGCGCCAGCAGCCGGGACAGGGCATTTGATGGCGGGGAGCTGTTTTTT
J gene: TRBJ2-2
V gene: TRBV4-3
clone size: few
D gene: TRBD1

CDR3 protein: CSARGGDEKLFF
CDR3 DNA: TGCAGCGCCCGGGGGGGGGATGAAAAACTGTTTTTT
J gene: TRBJ1-4
V gene: TRBV29-1
clone size: .
D gene: .

CDR3 protein: CASSLDHGGLVWFPGELFF
CDR3 DNA: TGTGCCAGCAGCTTAGACCACGGGGGGCTTGTTTGGTTTCCCGGGGAGCTGTTTTTT
J gene: TRBJ2-2
V gene: TRBV11-2
clone size: .
D gene: .

CDR3 protein: CASSEKAGQGHGYTF
CDR3 DNA: TGTGCCAGCAGTGAGAAGGCCGGACAGGGGCATGGCTACACCTTC
J gene: TRBJ1-2
V gene: TRBV6-4
clone size: .
D gene: TRBD1

CDR3 protein: CASSFGQLNYGYTF
CDR3 DNA: TGTGCCAGTAGTTTCGGACAGCTTAACTATGGCTACACCTTC
J gene: TRBJ1-2
V gene: TRBV19
clone size: .
D gene: .

CDR3 protein: CASGAVVNTIYF
CDR3 DNA: TGTGCCAGCGGGGCTGTCGTAAACACCATATATTTT
J gene: TRBJ1-3
V gene: TRBV12-3/TRBV12-4
clone size: .
D gene: .